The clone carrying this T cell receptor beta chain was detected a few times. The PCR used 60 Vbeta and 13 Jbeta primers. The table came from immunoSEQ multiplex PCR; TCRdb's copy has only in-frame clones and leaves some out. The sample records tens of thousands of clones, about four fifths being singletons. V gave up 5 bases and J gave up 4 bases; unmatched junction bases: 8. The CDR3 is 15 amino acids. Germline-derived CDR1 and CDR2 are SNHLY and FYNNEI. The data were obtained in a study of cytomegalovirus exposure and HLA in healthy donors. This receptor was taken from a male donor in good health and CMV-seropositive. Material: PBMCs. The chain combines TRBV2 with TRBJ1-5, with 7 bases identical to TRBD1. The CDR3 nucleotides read TGTGCCAGCAGTTACTTCGGGACAGCAAATCAGCCCCAGCATTTT. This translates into CASSYFGTANQPQHF. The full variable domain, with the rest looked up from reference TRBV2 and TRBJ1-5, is EPEVTQTPSHQVTQMGQEVILRCVPISNHLYFYWYRQILGQKVEFLVSFYNNEISEKSEIFDDQFSVERPDGSNFTLKIRSTKLEDSAMYFCASSYFGTANQPQHFGDGTRLSIL.